This TCR beta chain was recorded in a study of cytomegalovirus exposure and HLA in healthy donors. The study's findings and limits: Common viral pathogens (according to a later analysis) appeared linked to several of the most significant clusters. It was approximately 150 TCR beta chains that were listed as cytomegalovirus-associated.

Note on this clone: Its specificity is unknown.

PCR primers comprised 60 Vbeta and 13 Jbeta primers. Method: immunoSEQ multiplex PCR; TCRdb's copy keeps in-frame clones and lacks some. The sample features about 210,000 clones, with more than 0.75% in its top ten. V lost 4 bases to trimming and J lost 5 bases, with 14 bases between them. The CDR3 contains 15 residues. Germline V CDR1 and CDR2: SGHTA, FQGNSA. This clonotype was obtained from a woman aged 25-40 years in good health and CMV-seropositive. What was sequenced was PBMCs. The chain uses TRBV7-2 and TRBJ2-2, with D perhaps TRBD2 (7 bases). CDR3 loop: CASSYRGAITGELFF. The CDR3 DNA is TGTGCCAGCAGCTACCGGGGGGCGATTACCGGGGAGCTGTTTTTT. Full variable domain (outside the CDR3, taken from reference TRBV7-2 and TRBJ2-2): GAGVSQSPSNKVTEKGKDVELRCDPISGHTALYWYRQSLGQGLEFLIYFQGNSAPDKSGLPSDRFSAERTGGSVSTLTIQRTQQEDSAVYLCASSYRGAITGELFFGEGSRLTVL.